This T cell receptor beta chain comes out of a study of T cell responses to AZD1222 COVID-19 vaccine. Measured with immunoSEQ multiplex PCR; TCRdb has only the in-frame clones, and not every one. This table holds about 120,000 clones, around 93% found once. The CDR3 runs to 12 residues. Germline CDR1 MDHEN, CDR2 SYDVKM. As regards this clone: One end of the junction does not line up with germline, which may come from a read error.

The material sequenced was peripheral blood, taken 28 days after the second AZD1222 dose. The TCR was taken from an adult who received the AZD1222 COVID-19 vaccine. The genes are TRBV28 and TRBJ1-2; D remains ambiguous. Here the CDR3 reads CASSPDPYRYTF. The CDR3 region has the DNA TGTGCCAGCAGCCCTGACCCCTATCGCTACACCTTC.